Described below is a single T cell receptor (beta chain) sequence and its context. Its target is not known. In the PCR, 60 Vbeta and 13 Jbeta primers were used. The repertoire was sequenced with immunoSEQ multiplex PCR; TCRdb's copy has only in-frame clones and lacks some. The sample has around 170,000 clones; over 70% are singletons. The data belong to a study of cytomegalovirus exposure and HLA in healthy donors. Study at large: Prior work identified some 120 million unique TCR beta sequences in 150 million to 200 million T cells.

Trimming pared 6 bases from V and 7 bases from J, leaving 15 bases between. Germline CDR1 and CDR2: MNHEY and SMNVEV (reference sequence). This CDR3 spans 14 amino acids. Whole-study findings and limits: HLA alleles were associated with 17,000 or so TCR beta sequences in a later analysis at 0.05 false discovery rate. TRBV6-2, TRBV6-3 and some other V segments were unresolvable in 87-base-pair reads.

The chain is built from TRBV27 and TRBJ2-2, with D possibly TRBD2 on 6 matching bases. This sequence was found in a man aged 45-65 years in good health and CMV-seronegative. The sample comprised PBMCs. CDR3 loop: CASSVQGGIGELFF. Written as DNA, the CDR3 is TGTGCCAGCAGCGTGCAGGGAGGAATCGGGGAGCTGTTTTTT.